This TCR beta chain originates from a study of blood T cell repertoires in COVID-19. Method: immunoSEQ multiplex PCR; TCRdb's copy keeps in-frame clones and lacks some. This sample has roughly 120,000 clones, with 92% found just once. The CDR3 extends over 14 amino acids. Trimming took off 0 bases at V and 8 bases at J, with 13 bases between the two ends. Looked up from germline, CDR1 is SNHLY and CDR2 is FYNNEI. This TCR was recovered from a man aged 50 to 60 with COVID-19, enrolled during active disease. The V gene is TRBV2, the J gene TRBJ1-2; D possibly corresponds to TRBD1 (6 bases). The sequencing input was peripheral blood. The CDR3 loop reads CASSEALGAGGYTF. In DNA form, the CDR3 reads TGTGCCAGCAGTGAAGCGCTGGGGGCAGGCGGCTACACCTTC.